This T cell receptor (beta chain) is from a study of T cells in narcolepsy. CDR3 length equals 12 residues. The germline gives CDR1 SGHTA, CDR2 FQGNSA. V dropped 5 bases and J dropped 6 bases, with 9 bases sitting between them. Method: immunoSEQ multiplex PCR; TCRdb's copy keeps in-frame clones and lacks some. The data contain tens of thousands of clones, around 83% of them singletons. The chain joins TRBV7-2 to TRBJ2-3; D ambiguous. This sequence was found in a human donor with narcolepsy. Sequenced material: CD45RA- memory CD4+ T cells from PBMCs. The CDR3 reads CASSTLMDTQYF. CDR3 sequence (DNA): TGTGCCAGCAGCACGTTGATGGATACGCAGTATTTT.